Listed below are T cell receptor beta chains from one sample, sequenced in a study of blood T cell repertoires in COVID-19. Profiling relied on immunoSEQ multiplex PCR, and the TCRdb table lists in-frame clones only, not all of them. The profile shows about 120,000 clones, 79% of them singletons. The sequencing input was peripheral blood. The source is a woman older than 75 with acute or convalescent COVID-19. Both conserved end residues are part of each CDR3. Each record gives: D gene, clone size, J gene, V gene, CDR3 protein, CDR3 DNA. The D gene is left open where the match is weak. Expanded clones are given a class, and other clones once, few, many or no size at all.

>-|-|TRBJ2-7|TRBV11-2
CASSREVYTHEQYF
TGTGCCAGCAGTCGAGAGGTATATACCCACGAGCAGTACTTC
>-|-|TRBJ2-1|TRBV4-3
CASSQDFLPQNYNEQFF
TGCGCCAGCAGCCAAGACTTCCTGCCGCAGAATTACAATGAGCAGTTCTTC
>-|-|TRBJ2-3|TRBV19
CASSIGEIWTRGSTDTQYF
TGTGCCAGTAGTATAGGCGAGATATGGACTCGGGGGAGTACAGATACGCAGTATTTT
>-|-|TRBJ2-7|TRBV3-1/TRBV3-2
CASSRADISYEQYF
TGTGCCAGCAGCCGGGCTGACATCTCCTACGAGCAGTACTTC
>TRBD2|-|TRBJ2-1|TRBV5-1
CASSPGLAGGDEQFF
TGCGCCAGCAGCCCCGGACTAGCGGGGGGCGATGAGCAGTTCTTC
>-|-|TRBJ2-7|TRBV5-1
CASSLGAGSYEQYF
TGCGCCAGCAGCTTGGGCGCCGGCTCCTACGAGCAGTACTTC
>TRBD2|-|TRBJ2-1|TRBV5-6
CASSPAPGGGIEQFF
TGTGCCAGCAGCCCGGCCCCGGGCGGGGGAATCGAGCAGTTCTTC
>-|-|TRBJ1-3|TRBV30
CAWSVGVREGNTIYF
TGTGCCTGGAGTGTAGGAGTCAGGGAAGGAAACACCATATATTTT
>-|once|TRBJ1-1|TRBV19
CASSPGRSPMNTEAFF
TGTGCCAGTAGTCCGGGAAGGTCCCCAATGAACACTGAAGCTTTCTTT
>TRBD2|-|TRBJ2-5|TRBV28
CASSLQGTSTETQYF
TGTGCCAGCAGTTTACAGGGGACTAGCACCGAGACCCAGTACTTC
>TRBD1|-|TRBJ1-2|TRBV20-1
CSASGVRGSGYTF
TGCAGTGCTAGTGGTGTCAGGGGGTCTGGCTACACCTTC
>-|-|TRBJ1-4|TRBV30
CAWSVEAVRNEKLFF
TGTGCCTGGAGTGTAGAGGCAGTTAGAAATGAAAAACTGTTTTTT
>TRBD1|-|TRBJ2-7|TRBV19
CASSTSSQGDEQYF
TGTGCCAGTTCTACCTCAAGTCAGGGGGACGAGCAGTACTTC
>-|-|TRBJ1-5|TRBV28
CASRTRGFEQPQHF
TGTGCCAGCAGAACCAGGGGATTCGAACAGCCCCAGCATTTT
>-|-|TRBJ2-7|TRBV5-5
CASSPRGTDLNEQYF
TGTGCCAGCAGCCCCCGCGGGACAGACCTTAACGAGCAGTACTTC
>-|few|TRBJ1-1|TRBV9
CASSVGVTGYLGTEAFF
TGTGCCAGCAGCGTAGGGGTGACAGGCTATCTAGGCACTGAAGCTTTCTTT
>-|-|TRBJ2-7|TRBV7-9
CASSSRDSVYEQYF
TGTGCCAGCAGCTCACGGGACTCCGTCTACGAGCAGTACTTC
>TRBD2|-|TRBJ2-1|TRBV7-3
CASSLTSGGSYNEQFF
TGTGCCAGCAGCTTAACCTCCGGGGGGTCCTACAATGAGCAGTTCTTC
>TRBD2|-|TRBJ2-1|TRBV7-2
CASSLALAGGWNEQFF
TGTGCCAGCAGCTTAGCCCTAGCGGGGGGCTGGAATGAGCAGTTCTTC
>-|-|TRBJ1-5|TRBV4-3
CASSQERGRNQPQHF
TGCGCCAGCAGCCAAGAGCGAGGGCGGAATCAGCCCCAGCATTTT
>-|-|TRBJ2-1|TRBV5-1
CASSLSPPTLGHEQFF
TGCGCCAGCAGCTTGAGCCCACCAACGTTGGGGCATGAGCAGTTCTTC
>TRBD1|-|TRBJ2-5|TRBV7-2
CASSLGRTGGFETQYF
TGTGCCAGCAGCTTAGGACGGACAGGGGGCTTCGAGACCCAGTACTTC
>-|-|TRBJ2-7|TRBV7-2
CASSFSTLYEQYF
TGTGCCAGCAGCTTCTCGACTCTATACGAGCAGTACTTC
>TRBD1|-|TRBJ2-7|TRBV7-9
CASSSGWTGRYEQYF
TGTGCCAGCAGCTCAGGATGGACAGGGCGCTACGAGCAGTACTTC
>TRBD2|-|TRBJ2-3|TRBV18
CASSPRLARDTDTQYF
TGTGCCAGCTCACCTAGACTAGCGAGAGACACAGATACGCAGTATTTT
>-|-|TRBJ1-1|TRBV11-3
CASSLSAGRATEAFF
TGTGCCAGCAGCTTATCGGCAGGGAGGGCCACTGAAGCTTTCTTT
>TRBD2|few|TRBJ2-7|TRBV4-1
CASSQGMTSGRDEQYF
TGCGCCAGCAGCCAAGGGATGACTAGCGGGAGGGACGAGCAGTACTTC
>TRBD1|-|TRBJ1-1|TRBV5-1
CASSLDRGNTEAFF
TGCGCCAGCAGCTTGGACAGGGGTAACACTGAAGCTTTCTTT
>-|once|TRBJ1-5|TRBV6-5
CASSYSTPGMGQPQHF
TGTGCCAGCAGTTACTCTACTCCAGGGATGGGTCAGCCCCAGCATTTT
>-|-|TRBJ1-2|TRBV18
CASSPDFTGLKGYTF
TGTGCCAGCTCACCTGATTTTACAGGGCTCAAAGGCTACACCTTC
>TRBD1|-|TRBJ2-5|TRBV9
CASSVAPGGIETQYF
TGTGCCAGCAGCGTAGCCCCAGGGGGCATCGAGACCCAGTACTTC
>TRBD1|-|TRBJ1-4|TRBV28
CASRDRNNEKLFF
TGTGCCAGCCGGGACAGGAACAATGAAAAACTGTTTTTT
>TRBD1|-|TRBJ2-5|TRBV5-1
CASSWGTGGEETQYF
TGCGCCAGCAGCTGGGGGACAGGGGGCGAGGAGACCCAGTACTTC
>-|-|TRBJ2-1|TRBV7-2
CASSPNSYNEQFF
TGTGCCAGCAGCCCAAATAGCTACAATGAGCAGTTCTTC
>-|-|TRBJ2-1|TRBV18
CASSPLPTRTNNEQFF
TGTGCCAGCTCACCATTGCCCACCAGGACAAACAATGAGCAGTTCTTC
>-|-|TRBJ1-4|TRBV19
CASSPRVAPNEKLFF
TGTGCCAGTAGCCCTCGGGTGGCCCCGAATGAAAAACTGTTTTTT
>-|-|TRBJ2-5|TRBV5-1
CASSSTGTGETQYF
TGCGCCAGCAGCAGTACAGGGACCGGGGAGACCCAGTACTTC
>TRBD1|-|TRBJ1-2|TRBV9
CASSPGTGGFYGYTF
TGTGCCAGCTCCCCCGGGACAGGGGGTTTCTACGGCTACACCTTC
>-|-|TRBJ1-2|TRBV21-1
CASSPGTGVPNYGYTF
TGTGCCAGCAGCCCCGGGACAGGGGTACCTAACTATGGCTACACCTTC
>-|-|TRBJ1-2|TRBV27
CASSFSGGKGYGYTF
TGTGCCAGCAGTTTCTCAGGAGGGAAGGGTTATGGCTACACCTTC
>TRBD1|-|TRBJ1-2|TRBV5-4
CASSFKTGEYGYTF
TGTGCCAGCAGCTTCAAGACAGGGGAATATGGCTACACCTTC
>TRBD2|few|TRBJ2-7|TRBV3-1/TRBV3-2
CASSLGSPGLHYEQYF
TGTGCCAGCAGCCTGGGGTCACCGGGACTACACTACGAGCAGTACTTC
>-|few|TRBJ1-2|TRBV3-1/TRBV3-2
CASSQVAGGFYGYTF
TGTGCCAGCAGCCAAGTTGCGGGCGGATTCTATGGCTACACCTTC
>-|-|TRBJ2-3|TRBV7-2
CASSPNGGQDTQYF
TGTGCCAGCAGCCCGAACGGGGGGCAAGATACGCAGTATTTT